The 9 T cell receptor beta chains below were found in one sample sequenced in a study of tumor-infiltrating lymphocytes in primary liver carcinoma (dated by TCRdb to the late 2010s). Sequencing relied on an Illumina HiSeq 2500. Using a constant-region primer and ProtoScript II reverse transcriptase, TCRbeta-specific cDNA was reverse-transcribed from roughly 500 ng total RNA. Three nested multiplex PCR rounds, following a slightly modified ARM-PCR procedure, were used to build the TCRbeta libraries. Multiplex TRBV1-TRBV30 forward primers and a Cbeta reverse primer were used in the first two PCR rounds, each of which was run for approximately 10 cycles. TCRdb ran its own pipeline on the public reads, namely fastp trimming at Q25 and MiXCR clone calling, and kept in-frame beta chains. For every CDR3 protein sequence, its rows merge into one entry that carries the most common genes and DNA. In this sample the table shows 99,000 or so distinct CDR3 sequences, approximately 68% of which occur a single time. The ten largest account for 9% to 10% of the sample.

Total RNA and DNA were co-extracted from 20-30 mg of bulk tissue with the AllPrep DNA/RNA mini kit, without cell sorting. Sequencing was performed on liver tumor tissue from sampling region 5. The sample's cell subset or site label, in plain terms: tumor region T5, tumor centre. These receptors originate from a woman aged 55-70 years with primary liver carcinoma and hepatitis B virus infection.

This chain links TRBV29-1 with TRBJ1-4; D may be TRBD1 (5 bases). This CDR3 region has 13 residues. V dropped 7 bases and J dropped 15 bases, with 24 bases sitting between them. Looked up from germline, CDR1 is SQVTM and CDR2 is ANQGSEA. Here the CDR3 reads CSGRNQGPGRLFF. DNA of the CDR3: TGCAGCGGGAGGAATCAGGGACCCGGAAGGTTGTTTTTT.

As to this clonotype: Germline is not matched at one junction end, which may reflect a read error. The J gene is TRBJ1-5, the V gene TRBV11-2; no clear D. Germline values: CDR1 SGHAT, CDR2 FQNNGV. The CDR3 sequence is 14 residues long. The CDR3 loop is CASSLDGSNQPQHF. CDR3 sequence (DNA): TGTGCCAGTAGCTTAGACGGTAGCAATCAGCCCCAACATTTT.

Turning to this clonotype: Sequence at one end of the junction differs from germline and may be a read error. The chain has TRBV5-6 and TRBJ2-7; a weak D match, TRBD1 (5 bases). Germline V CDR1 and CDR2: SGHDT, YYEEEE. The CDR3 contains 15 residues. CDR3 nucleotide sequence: TGTGCCAACAGCTTGGTGGACAAGAATACTTACGAGCAGTACTTC. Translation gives CANSLVDKNTYEQYF.

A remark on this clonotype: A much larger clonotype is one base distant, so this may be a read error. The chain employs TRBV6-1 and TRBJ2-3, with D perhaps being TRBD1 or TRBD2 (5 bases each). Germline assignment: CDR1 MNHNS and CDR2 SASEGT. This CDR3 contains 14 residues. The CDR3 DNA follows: TGTACCAGCAGTAAGCAGGGAGGCACAGATACGCAGTATTTT. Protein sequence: CTSSKQGGTDTQYF.

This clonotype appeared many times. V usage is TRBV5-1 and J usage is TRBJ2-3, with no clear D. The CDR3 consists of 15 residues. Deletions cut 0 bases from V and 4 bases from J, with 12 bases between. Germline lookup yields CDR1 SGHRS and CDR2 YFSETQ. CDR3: CASSLGLAFADTQYF. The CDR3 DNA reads TGCGCCAGCAGCTTGGGGTTAGCCTTTGCAGATACGCAGTATTTT.

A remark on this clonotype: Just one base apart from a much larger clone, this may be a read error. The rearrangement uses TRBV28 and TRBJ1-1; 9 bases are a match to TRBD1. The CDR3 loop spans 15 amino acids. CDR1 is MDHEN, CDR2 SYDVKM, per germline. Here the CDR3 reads CAGSRWDRENTEVFF. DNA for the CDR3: TGTGCCGGGAGTAGATGGGACAGGGAGAACACTGAAGTTTTCTTT. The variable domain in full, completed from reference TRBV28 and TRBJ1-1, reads DVKVTQSSRYLVKRTGEKVFLECVQDMDHENMFWYRQDPGLGLRLIYFSYDVKMKEKGDIPEGYSVSREKKERFSLILESASTNQTSMYLCAGSRWDRENTEVFFGQGTRLTVV.

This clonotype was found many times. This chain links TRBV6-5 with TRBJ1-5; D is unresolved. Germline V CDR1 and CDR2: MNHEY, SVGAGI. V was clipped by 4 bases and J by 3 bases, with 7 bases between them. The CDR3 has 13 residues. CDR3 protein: CASSSGVNQPQHF. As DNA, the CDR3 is TGTGCCAGCAGTTCCGGCGTCAATCAGCCCCAGCATTTT.

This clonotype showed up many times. CDR3 residues: CASSLGDRANTEAFF. CDR3 bases: TGTGCCAGCAGTTTAGGTGACAGGGCAAACACTGAAGCTTTCTTT. This chain connects TRBV12-3 or TRBV12-4 to TRBJ1-1; 7 bases line up with TRBD1. V lost 1 base and J lost 2; bases outside the gene matches: 4. CDR3 size: 15 residues.

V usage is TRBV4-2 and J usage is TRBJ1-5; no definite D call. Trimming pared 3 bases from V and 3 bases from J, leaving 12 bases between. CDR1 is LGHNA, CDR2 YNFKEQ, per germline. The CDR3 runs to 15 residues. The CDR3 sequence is CASSHDMNNNQPQHF. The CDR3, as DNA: TGTGCCAGCAGCCATGATATGAACAACAATCAGCCCCAGCATTTT.